A single T cell receptor (beta chain) is shown here with its context. With random hexamers, reverse transcription was performed on about 0.5 to 1 ug of RNA. TCRdb processed the immunoSEQ multiplex PCR reads anew with MiXCR; each CDR3 protein has one entry. Of some 150,000 distinct CDR3 sequences in the sample, approximately 96% were seen once. The CDR3 sequence is 13 residues long. Trimming removed 8 bases from V and 7 bases from J, with 18 bases in between. In germline, CDR1 is LGHDT, CDR2 YNNKEL (reference sequence). These data originate in a study of CD8 T cells in Susac syndrome. Source material: CD8+ T cells from PBMCs. V gene TRBV3-1 combines with J gene TRBJ2-7, with D possibly TRBD2 on 5 matching bases. The receptor comes from a human donor with multiple sclerosis. CDR3 protein: CASEGGGTREQYF. CDR3 nucleotides: TGTGCCAGCGAGGGTGGAGGAACTCGTGAGCAGTACTTC.